This T cell receptor (beta chain) is from a study of blood T cell repertoires in COVID-19. Study-level information: Samples representing acute and convalescent COVID-19 were sourced from the United States, Italy and Spain. PBMCs, B-cell-depleted T cells, or T cells were the source of the cDNA or gDNA that made up the material.

The authors' processing: Reference gene primer amplification gave estimated nucleated cell counts. Some clones are missing from TCRdb's copy, which holds only in-frame ones; the method was immunoSEQ multiplex PCR. That table supplies the V and J calls and clone size; D and trimming were determined from the DNA. There are 81,000 or so clones in the sample; more than 70% occur only once, and 8% lies in the top ten. CDR1 LGHDT and CDR2 YNNKEL come from the germline V gene (reference sequence). The CDR3 is made up of 17 amino acids. Trimming removed 1 base from V and 7 bases from J; junction bases left unmatched: 5.

The sequence came from a man in his fifties or sixties with active COVID-19. Material for sequencing was peripheral blood. V gene TRBV3-1 (or the pseudogene TRBV3-2) combines with J gene TRBJ2-1, with 15 bases matching TRBD2. The CDR3 DNA is TGTGCCAGCAGCCAAGCGTCCGGACTAGCGGGGGGGAATGAGCAGTTCTTC. It translates to CASSQASGLAGGNEQFF.